This T cell receptor beta chain was found in a study of T-cell memory formation after mild COVID-19. Whole-study findings and limits: Within pre-infection memory, some responding clones were found, suggesting cross-reactive memory joined.

The TCR alpha and TCR beta cDNA libraries, bearing sample barcodes and UMIs, were generated by 5'RACE using constant-segment primers. Using its own MiXCR run on the 5' RACE reads, TCRdb lists one record per CDR3 protein. The table has some 82,000 distinct CDR3 sequences, more than 10% seen once. As for this clonotype: As yet, its antigen is unknown.

The receptor's source is a man aged 18 to 35 who had mild COVID-19 (a few samples of this study predate the infection). Cell type and time point are not known. Material: PBMCs or a T cell subset sorted from them (not recorded which).

CDR3 residues: CASSETWGANYGYTF. The CDR3 region has the DNA TGTGCCAGCAGTGAAACATGGGGGGCTAACTATGGCTACACCTTC. This chain links TRBV2 with TRBJ1-2; D is possibly TRBD1 (5 bases). CDR1 and CDR2 from the germline V gene are SNHLY and FYNNEI. This CDR3 has 15 amino acids. Trimming took 2 bases from V and 0 from J, leaving 10 bases between them.